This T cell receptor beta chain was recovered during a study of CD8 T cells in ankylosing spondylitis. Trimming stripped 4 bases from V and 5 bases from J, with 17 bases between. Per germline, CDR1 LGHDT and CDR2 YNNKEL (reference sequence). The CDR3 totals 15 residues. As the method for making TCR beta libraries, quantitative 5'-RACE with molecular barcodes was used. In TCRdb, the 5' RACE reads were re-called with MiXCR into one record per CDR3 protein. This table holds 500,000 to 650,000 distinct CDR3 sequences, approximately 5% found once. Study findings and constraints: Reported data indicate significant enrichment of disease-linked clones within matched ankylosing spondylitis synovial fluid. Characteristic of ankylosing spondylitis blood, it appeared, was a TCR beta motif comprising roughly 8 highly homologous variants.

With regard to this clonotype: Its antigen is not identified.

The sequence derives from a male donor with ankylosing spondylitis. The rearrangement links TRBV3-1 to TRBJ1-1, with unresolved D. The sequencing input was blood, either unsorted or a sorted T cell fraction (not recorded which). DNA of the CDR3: TGTGCCAGCAGCCGAGTACCGGAGGACCGGACTGAAGCTTTCTTT. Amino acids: CASSRVPEDRTEAFF.